This T cell receptor (beta chain) was profiled in a study of T cell repertoires in cytomegalovirus infection. TCRdb reprocessed the reads via MiXCR and lists one record per CDR3 protein. The table records 750,000 to 950,000 distinct CDR3 sequences, approximately 32% of them present only once. Comment on this clonotype: Its antigen is as yet unknown.

The ends were cut back, 0 bases at V and 5 bases at J, with 12 bases in the middle. From germline, CDR1 is SGHAT and CDR2 FQNNGV. This CDR3 has 15 amino acids. V usage is TRBV11-2 and J usage is TRBJ2-3; TRBD2 is a possible D gene (6 bases). The TCR sequence derives from a human donor in good health (CMV status not recorded). Some clones in this sample may be carry-over from other donors' samples. The input for sequencing was cultured CD8+ T cells from PBMCs, taken from culture after CMV antigen stimulation. CDR3 DNA: TGTGCCAGCAGCTTAGATCCGGGAGCGGGAGATACGCAGTATTTT. Encoded protein: CASSLDPGAGDTQYF. Using reference TRBV11-2 and TRBJ2-3 for the parts outside the CDR3, the full variable domain is EAGVAQSPRYKIIEKRQSVAFWCNPISGHATLYWYQQILGQGPKLLIQFQNNGVVDDSQLPKDRFSAERLKGVDSTLKIQPAKLEDSAVYLCASSLDPGAGDTQYFGPGTRLTVL.